This TCR beta chain is from a study of post-analysis software for immune sequencing data. Study outcomes and limitations: About 5 TRBV segments (TRBV5-6, TRBV5-1 and TRBV20-1 among them) occurred more frequently in patients than in controls.

Tagging with unique molecular identifiers was a feature of the TCR beta cDNA libraries. TCRdb processed the PCR reads anew with MiXCR; each CDR3 protein has one entry. The table records around 710,000 distinct CDR3 sequences, roughly 50% of them present only once. In the case of this clonotype: Its specificity is not known.

The J segment lost 0 bases and the V segment lost 3 bases, leaving 4 bases of the junction unmatched. Germline CDR1 and CDR2: SEHNR and FQNEAQ (reference sequence). The CDR3 extends over 15 amino acids. Sample: blood. This sequence originates from a girl aged 5-17 years with multiple sclerosis. The rearrangement joins TRBV7-9 to TRBJ2-7; TRBD2 agrees at 8 bases. The CDR3 DNA reads TGTGCCAGCAGCTTGGCTAGCGGGTACTCCTACGAGCAGTACTTC. Translating it yields CASSLASGYSYEQYF.